This T cell receptor beta chain originates from a study of blood T cell repertoires in COVID-19. Across the whole study: Samples came from the United States, Italy and Spain, spanning acute and convalescent COVID-19. The cDNA or gDNA used as material had been derived from T cells, B-cell-depleted T cells, or PBMCs.

CDR1 MNHEY and CDR2 SVGAGI come from the germline V gene. This CDR3 spans 15 amino acids. The V and J ends lost 6 bases and 1 base respectively, with 15 bases between them. Study processing details: Quantification of nucleated cells was approximated via reference gene primer amplification. Clones were sequenced by immunoSEQ multiplex PCR, and TCRdb holds only the in-frame ones, with some missing. The V and J calls and the clone size are those of that table, but D and trimming were determined from the DNA. The sample includes some 190,000 clones, around four fifths of them seen just once. The specimen was peripheral blood. The receptor's source is a human donor in a cohort sampled during active COVID-19. The rearrangement joins TRBV6-5 to TRBJ1-2; possible D gene TRBD1, 5 bases. The CDR3 here is CASRPNSQGNYGYTF. DNA of the CDR3: TGTGCCAGCAGACCCAACTCTCAGGGTAACTATGGCTACACCTTC.